One and the same sample provided the 3 T cell receptor beta chains below, sequenced in a study of blood T cell repertoires in COVID-19. Only in-frame clones appear in the TCRdb table, and some are missing; sequencing was by immunoSEQ multiplex PCR. This table has about 270,000 clones, around 82% appearing once. Source material: peripheral blood. Source of these receptors: a woman in her forties or fifties who had recovered from COVID-19.

This chain links TRBV6-6 with TRBJ2-2; TRBD2 matches at 15 bases. V gave up 5 bases and J gave up 1 base; unmatched junction bases: 5. The CDR3 length is 18 residues. The germline CDR1 and CDR2 sequences are MNHNY and SVGAGI (reference sequence). In DNA form, the CDR3 reads TGTGCCAGCAGTCGGACTAGCGGGGGGGCCCAGAACACCGGGGAGCTGTTTTTT. Translating gives CASSRTSGGAQNTGELFF.

The chain employs TRBV3-1 (or the pseudogene TRBV3-2) and TRBJ2-3; 7 bases agree with TRBD2. The CDR3 sequence is 13 residues long. From germline, CDR1 is LGHDT and CDR2 YNNKEL (reference sequence). J lost 2 bases, V lost 6 bases, and 2 bases had no gene match. Here the CDR3 reads CASRGGNTDTQYF. CDR3 nucleotide sequence: TGTGCCAGCAGGGGGGGGAACACAGATACGCAGTATTTT.

The rearrangement joins TRBV20-1 to TRBJ1-5; weak D call: TRBD1 (5 bases). The CDR3 runs 10 residues. V gave up 6 bases and J gave up 11 bases, with 11 bases separating them. The germline V gene encodes CDR1 DFQATT and CDR2 SNEGSKA (reference sequence). This chain's CDR3 is CSAAGGAQHF. For the CDR3, the DNA is TGCAGTGCCGCCGGGGGGGCCCAGCATTTT.